These 5 T cell receptor beta chains share one sample of origin, sequenced in a study of human T cells and chemical hapten exposure. Time point described: patch test 1, 2 weeks after DPC sensitization. The treatment: therapeutic diphenylcyclopropenone sensitization with weekly scalp DPC. Using its own MiXCR run on the RACE reads, TCRdb lists one record per CDR3 protein. The data contain around 75,000 distinct CDR3 sequences, approximately 12% of them singletons. The sample here was whole blood, taken in connection with sensitization to the hapten diphenylcyclopropenone (DPC). The source of these receptors is an older woman with alopecia areata. Some clones in this sample may be carry-over from other donors' samples.

This clonotype was seen repeatedly, ten times or more. The junction departs from germline at one end; a sequencing error may be responsible. The chain couples TRBV7-3 to TRBJ1-2; D unclear. The CDR3 has 13 amino acids. Germline V gene lookup returns CDR1 SGHTA and CDR2 FQGTGA. The CDR3 spells CASSLTPLDGYTF. The CDR3 nucleotides read TGTGCCAGCAGCCTAACTCCCCTGGATGGCTACACCTTC.

This clonotype was found many times. The chain recombines TRBV7-9 with TRBJ2-7; D gene ambiguous. The germline CDR1 and CDR2 sequences are SEHNR and FQNEAQ (reference sequence). V lost 4 bases to trimming and J lost 2 bases, with 9 bases between them. The CDR3 runs 13 residues. CDR3 nucleotides: TGTGCCAGCAGCTCGGTACCGCCCTACGAGCAGTACTTC. It yields the protein CASSSVPPYEQYF.

This clonotype was counted at least ten times. This chain connects TRBV11-2 to TRBJ2-7; D is unresolved. V shed 0 bases and J shed 5 bases, with 5 bases lying between them. Germline V gene lookup returns CDR1 SGHAT and CDR2 FQNNGV. The CDR3 loop spans 12 amino acids. This CDR3 is CASSLDGHEQYF. The DNA of the CDR3 is TGTGCCAGCAGCTTAGACGGGCACGAGCAGTACTTC.

This clonotype was seen repeatedly, ten times or more. The chain combines TRBV11-3 with TRBJ2-1; D gene uncertain. Looked up from germline, CDR1 is SGHNT and CDR2 is YENEEA. The germline V and J ends were trimmed by 5 bases and 7 bases, with 18 bases remaining between them. CDR3 size: 15 residues. CDR3 residues: CASSAKNGFGNEQFF. CDR3 nucleotides: TGTGCCAGCAGCGCGAAAAACGGGTTCGGGAATGAGCAGTTCTTC.

This clonotype has a count of ten or more. This sequence joins TRBV6-1 and TRBJ2-1, with a tentative D call TRBD1 (6 bases). There are 14 residues in the CDR3. CDR1 and CDR2 (germline): MNHNS, SASEGT. Deletions cut 6 bases from V and 8 bases from J, with 17 bases between. In nucleotides, the CDR3 is TGTGCCAGCAGCCCAAACTACAGGGCCGATGAGCAGTTCTTC. Protein product: CASSPNYRADEQFF.